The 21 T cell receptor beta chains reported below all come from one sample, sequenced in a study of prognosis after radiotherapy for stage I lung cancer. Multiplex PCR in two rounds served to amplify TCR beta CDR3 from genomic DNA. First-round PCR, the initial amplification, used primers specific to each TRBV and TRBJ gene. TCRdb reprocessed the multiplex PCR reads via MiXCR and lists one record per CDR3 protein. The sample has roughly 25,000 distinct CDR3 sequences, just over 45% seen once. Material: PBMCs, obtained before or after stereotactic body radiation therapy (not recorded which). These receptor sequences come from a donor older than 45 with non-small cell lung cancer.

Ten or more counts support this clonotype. The CDR3 region is CASSKSGESSYEQYF. The CDR3, as DNA: TGTGCCAGCAGCAAGAGCGGGGAAAGCTCCTACGAGCAGTACTTC. The rearrangement uses TRBV5-4 and TRBJ2-7, with 7 bases lining up with TRBD2. The CDR3 runs 15 residues. Germline assignment: CDR1 SGHNT and CDR2 YYREEE (reference sequence). Unmatched junction bases numbered 7, after V lost 4 bases and J lost 0 bases.

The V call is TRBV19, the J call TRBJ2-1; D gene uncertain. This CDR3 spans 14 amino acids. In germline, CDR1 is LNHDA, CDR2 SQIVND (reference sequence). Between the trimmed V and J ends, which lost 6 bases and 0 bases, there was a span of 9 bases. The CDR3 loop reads CASSFGNSYNEQFF. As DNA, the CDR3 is TGTGCCAGTAGCTTTGGAAACTCCTACAATGAGCAGTTCTTC.

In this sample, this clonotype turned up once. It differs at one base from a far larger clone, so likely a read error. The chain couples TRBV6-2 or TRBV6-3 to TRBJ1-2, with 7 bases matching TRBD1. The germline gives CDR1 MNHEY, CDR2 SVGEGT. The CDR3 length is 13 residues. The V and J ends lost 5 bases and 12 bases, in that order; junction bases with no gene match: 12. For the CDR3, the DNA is TGTGCCAGCAGTACCAGGACAGGAGAAGGCCACACCTTC. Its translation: CASSTRTGEGHTF.

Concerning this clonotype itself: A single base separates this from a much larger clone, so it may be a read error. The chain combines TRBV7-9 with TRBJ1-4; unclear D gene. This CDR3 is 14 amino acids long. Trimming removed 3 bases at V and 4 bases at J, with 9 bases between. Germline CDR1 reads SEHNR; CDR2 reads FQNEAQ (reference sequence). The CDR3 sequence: CASSFRCYNEKLFF. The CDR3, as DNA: TGTGCCAGCAGCTTCCGGTGTTATAATGAAAAACTGTTTTTT.

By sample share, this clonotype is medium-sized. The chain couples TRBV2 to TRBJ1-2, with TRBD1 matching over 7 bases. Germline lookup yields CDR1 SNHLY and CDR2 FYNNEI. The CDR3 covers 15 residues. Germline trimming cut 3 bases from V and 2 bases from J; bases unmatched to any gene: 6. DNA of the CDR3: TGTGCCAGCAGTGACAAGGGGGCCCGAAACTATGGCTACACCTTC. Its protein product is CASSDKGARNYGYTF.

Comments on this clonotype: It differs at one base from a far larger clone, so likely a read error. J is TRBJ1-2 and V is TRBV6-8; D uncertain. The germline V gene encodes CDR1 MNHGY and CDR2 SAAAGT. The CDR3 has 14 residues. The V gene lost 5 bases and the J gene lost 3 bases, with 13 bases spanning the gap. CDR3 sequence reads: CASSSASKDYGYTF. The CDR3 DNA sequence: TGTGCCAGCAGTAGTGCGAGTAAGGACTATGGCTACACCTTC.

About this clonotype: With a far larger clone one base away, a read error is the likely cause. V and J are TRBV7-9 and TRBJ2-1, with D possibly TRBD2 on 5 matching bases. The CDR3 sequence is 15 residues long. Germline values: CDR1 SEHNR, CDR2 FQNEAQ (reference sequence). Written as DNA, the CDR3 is TGTGCCAGCATCTTAGATCCGGGAAGGTTCAATGAGCAGTTCTTC. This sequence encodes CASILDPGRFNEQFF.

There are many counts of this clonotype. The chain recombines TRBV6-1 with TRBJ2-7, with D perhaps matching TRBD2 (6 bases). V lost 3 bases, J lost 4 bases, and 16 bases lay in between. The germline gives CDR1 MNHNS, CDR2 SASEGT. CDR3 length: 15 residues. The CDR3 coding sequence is TGTGCCAGCAGTGAGGGCCCCGGGACTCTATACGAGCAGTACTTC. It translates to CASSEGPGTLYEQYF.

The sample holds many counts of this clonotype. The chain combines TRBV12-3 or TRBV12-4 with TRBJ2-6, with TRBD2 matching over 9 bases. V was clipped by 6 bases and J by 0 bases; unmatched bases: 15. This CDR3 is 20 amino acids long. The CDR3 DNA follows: TGTGCCAGCAGCTACGAGGGGCCGGGACTAGCTTTCTCTGGGGCCAACGTCCTGACTTTC. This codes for CASSYEGPGLAFSGANVLTF.

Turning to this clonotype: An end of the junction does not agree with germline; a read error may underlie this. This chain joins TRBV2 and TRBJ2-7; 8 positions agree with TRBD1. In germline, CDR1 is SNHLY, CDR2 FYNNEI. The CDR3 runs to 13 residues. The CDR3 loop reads CASDRGSSYEKYF. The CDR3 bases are TGTGCCAGCGACAGGGGAAGCTCCTACGAGAAGTACTTC.

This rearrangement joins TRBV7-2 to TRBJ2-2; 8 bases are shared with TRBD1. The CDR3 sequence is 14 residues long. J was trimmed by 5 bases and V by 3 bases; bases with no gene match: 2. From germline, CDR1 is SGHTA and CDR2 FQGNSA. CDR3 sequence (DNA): TGTGCCAGCAGCTTTGACAGGGGTACCGGGGAGCTGTTTTTT. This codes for CASSFDRGTGELFF. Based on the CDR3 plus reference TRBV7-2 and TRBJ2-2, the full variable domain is GAGVSQSPSNKVTEKGKDVELRCDPISGHTALYWYRQSLGQGLEFLIYFQGNSAPDKSGLPSDRFSAERTGGSVSTLTIQRTQQEDSAVYLCASSFDRGTGELFFGEGSRLTVL.

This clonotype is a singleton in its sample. The CDR3 DNA sequence: TGTTCTAGCCATAAGGTTGGCGTTAACAATGAGCAGTTCTTC. Protein product: CSSHKVGVNNEQFF. The chain has TRBV28 and TRBJ2-1, with D possibly TRBD2 on 5 matching bases. This CDR3 comprises 14 residues. CDR1 and CDR2 (germline): MDHEN, SYDVKM.

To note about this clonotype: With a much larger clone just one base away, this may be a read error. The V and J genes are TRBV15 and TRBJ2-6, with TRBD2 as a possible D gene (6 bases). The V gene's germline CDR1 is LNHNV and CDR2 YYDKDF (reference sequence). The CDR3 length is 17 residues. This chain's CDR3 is CATSRAYGDSGANVPTF. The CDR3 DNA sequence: TGTGCCACCAGCAGAGCCTACGGGGACTCTGGGGCCAACGTCCCGACTTTC.

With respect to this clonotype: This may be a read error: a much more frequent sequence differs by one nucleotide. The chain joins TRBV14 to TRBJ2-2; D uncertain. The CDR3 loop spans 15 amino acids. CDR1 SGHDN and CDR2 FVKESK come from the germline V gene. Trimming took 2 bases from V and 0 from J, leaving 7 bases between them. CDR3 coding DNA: TGTGCCAGCAGCCAAAGTTGGGCGAACACCGGGGAGCTGTTTTTT. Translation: CASSQSWANTGELFF.

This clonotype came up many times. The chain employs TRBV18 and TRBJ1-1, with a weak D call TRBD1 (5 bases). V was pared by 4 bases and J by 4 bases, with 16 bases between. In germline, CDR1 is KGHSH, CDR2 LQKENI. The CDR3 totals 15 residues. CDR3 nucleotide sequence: TGTGCCAGCTCACTGACCCGTGATAGGGGCACTGAAGCTTTCTTT. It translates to CASSLTRDRGTEAFF.

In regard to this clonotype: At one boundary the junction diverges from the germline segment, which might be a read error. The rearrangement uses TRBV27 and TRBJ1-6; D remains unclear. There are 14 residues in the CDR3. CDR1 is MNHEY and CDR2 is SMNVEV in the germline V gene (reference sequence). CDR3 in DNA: TGTGCCAGCAGTTTATCTTGGACGAATTCGCCCCTCCAATTT. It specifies CASSLSWTNSPLQF.

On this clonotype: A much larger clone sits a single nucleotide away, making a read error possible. Here the CDR3 reads CASRKVLHEQYF. The CDR3 nucleotides read TGCGCCAGCAGGAAGGTACTTCACGAGCAGTACTTC. The chain uses TRBV5-1 and TRBJ2-7; D uncertain. V gave up 5 bases and J gave up 5 bases, with 11 bases separating them. The germline CDR1 and CDR2 sequences are SGHRS and YFSETQ. The CDR3 consists of 12 residues.

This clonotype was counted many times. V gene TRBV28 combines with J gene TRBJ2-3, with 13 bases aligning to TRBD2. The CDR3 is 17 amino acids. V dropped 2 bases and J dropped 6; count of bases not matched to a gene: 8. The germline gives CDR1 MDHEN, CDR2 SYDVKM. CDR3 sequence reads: CASSLLGLAGASDTQYF. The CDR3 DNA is TGTGCCAGCAGTTTACTAGGACTAGCGGGAGCATCCGATACGCAGTATTTT. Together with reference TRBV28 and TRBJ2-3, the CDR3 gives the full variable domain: DVKVTQSSRYLVKRTGEKVFLECVQDMDHENMFWYRQDPGLGLRLIYFSYDVKMKEKGDIPEGYSVSREKKERFSLILESASTNQTSMYLCASSLLGLAGASDTQYFGPGTRLTVL.

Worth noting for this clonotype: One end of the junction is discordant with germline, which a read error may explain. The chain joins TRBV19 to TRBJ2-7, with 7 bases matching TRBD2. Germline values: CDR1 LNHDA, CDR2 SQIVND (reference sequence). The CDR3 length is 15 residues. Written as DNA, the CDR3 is TGTGCCAGTAGTATTGAGTCGGGAGGACCATACGAGAAGTACTTC. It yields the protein CASSIESGGPYEKYF.

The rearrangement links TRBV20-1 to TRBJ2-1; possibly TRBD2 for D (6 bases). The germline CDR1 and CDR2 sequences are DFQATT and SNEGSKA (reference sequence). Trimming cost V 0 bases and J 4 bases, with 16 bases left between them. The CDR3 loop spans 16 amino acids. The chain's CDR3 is CSARDSRGGDYNEQFF. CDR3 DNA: TGCAGTGCTAGAGATTCCCGGGGCGGGGATTACAATGAGCAGTTCTTC.

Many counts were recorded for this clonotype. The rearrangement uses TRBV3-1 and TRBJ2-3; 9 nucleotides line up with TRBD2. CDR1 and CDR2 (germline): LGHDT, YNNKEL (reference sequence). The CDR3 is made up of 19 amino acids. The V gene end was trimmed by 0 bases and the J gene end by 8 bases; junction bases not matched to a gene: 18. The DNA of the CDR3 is TGTGCCAGCAGCCAAGATCCCGCTACTAGCGGGTTAGAACAAGGTACGCAGTATTTT. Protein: CASSQDPATSGLEQGTQYF.